This T cell receptor (beta chain) was recorded in a study of beta chain features in type 1 diabetes. The CDR3 spans 12 residues. V was trimmed by 3 bases and J by 5 bases, leaving 7 bases between them. Germline V gene lookup returns CDR1 SGHDN and CDR2 FVKESK. The study reverse transcribed the entire isolated RNA, so it sequenced expressed TCRB transcripts. Assay used: immunoSEQ multiplex PCR; TCRdb lists only in-frame clones, some missing. The sample gives about 320,000 clones, around 13% of which show up once; roughly 6.7% is in the top ten. This clone was recorded at least ten times. J is TRBJ1-1 and V is TRBV14, with D unresolved. The material sequenced was central memory CD4+ T cells from blood. This clonotype was sampled from a man aged 25-45 years in good health. The CDR3 here is CASSQSSTEAFF. The DNA of the CDR3 is TGTGCCAGCAGCCAGTCGAGTACTGAAGCTTTCTTT. The variable domain in full, completed from reference TRBV14 and TRBJ1-1, reads EAGVTQFPSHSVIEKGQTVTLRCDPISGHDNLYWYRRVMGKEIKFLLHFVKESKQDESGMPNNRFLAERTGGTYSTLKVQPAELEDSGVYFCASSQSSTEAFFGQGTRLTVV.